These T cell receptor beta chains were read from a single sample in a study of blood T cell repertoires in COVID-19. The data were produced by immunoSEQ multiplex PCR, yet TCRdb's version contains in-frame clones alone and is incomplete. This table holds 100,000 to 150,000 clones, nearly 70% found once. Source material: peripheral blood. The receptors originated from a woman aged 70-85 years with acute or convalescent COVID-19. Both conserved end residues are part of each CDR3. Fields, in order: clone size, V gene, D gene, J gene, CDR3 protein, CDR3 DNA. D genes are given only for firm matches. Clone size, where shown, is once, few, many, or a class for clones that have expanded.

abundance: NA
v_gene: TRBV6-5
d_gene: TRBD1
j_gene: TRBJ2-1
CDR3aa: CASSHGTGFYNEQFF
CDR3nt: TGTGCCAGCAGCCACGGGACAGGATTCTACAATGAGCAGTTCTTC

abundance: once
v_gene: TRBV5-4
d_gene: NA
j_gene: TRBJ2-7
CDR3aa: CASSLGLPTEQYF
CDR3nt: TGTGCCAGCAGCTTGGGACTTCCCACCGAGCAGTACTTC

abundance: NA
v_gene: TRBV7-2
d_gene: TRBD1
j_gene: TRBJ1-4
CDR3aa: CASSPGQGTNEKLFF
CDR3nt: TGTGCCAGCAGTCCGGGACAGGGGACTAATGAAAAACTGTTTTTT

abundance: once
v_gene: TRBV27
d_gene: NA
j_gene: TRBJ2-1
CDR3aa: CASRGTYNEQFF
CDR3nt: TGTGCCAGCAGAGGGACTTACAATGAGCAGTTCTTC

abundance: NA
v_gene: TRBV18
d_gene: NA
j_gene: TRBJ2-7
CDR3aa: CASSPRAQSSEQYF
CDR3nt: TGTGCCAGCTCACCACGGGCTCAGAGCAGCGAGCAGTACTTC

abundance: NA
v_gene: TRBV6-2/TRBV6-3
d_gene: TRBD2
j_gene: TRBJ2-2
CDR3aa: CASSSGLASTGELFF
CDR3nt: TGTGCCAGCAGTTCGGGACTAGCAAGTACCGGGGAGCTGTTTTTT

abundance: NA
v_gene: TRBV30
d_gene: NA
j_gene: TRBJ2-2
CDR3aa: CASKTTPTGELFF
CDR3nt: TGTGCCTCGAAGACTACACCCACCGGGGAGCTGTTTTTT

abundance: NA
v_gene: TRBV10-1
d_gene: TRBD1
j_gene: TRBJ2-7
CDR3aa: CASSDGGQEPYEQYF
CDR3nt: TGCGCCAGCAGTGATGGGGGACAGGAGCCCTACGAGCAGTACTTC

abundance: NA
v_gene: TRBV3-1/TRBV3-2
d_gene: NA
j_gene: TRBJ2-2
CDR3aa: CASSQGGANGELFF
CDR3nt: TGTGCCAGCAGCCAAGGCGGGGCTAACGGGGAGCTGTTTTTT

abundance: NA
v_gene: TRBV7-8
d_gene: TRBD2
j_gene: TRBJ2-2
CDR3aa: CASSFQRTGLAGAPDRELFF
CDR3nt: TGTGCCAGCAGCTTCCAAAGGACCGGACTAGCGGGGGCACCGGACCGGGAGCTGTTTTTT

abundance: NA
v_gene: TRBV2
d_gene: NA
j_gene: TRBJ1-2
CDR3aa: CASTGGSYTF
CDR3nt: TGTGCCAGCACCGGGGGGAGCTACACCTTC

abundance: NA
v_gene: TRBV10-3
d_gene: NA
j_gene: TRBJ2-7
CDR3aa: CAITTDREGEQYF
CDR3nt: TGTGCCATCACCACGGACAGAGAAGGCGAGCAGTACTTC

abundance: NA
v_gene: TRBV5-1
d_gene: TRBD1
j_gene: TRBJ2-1
CDR3aa: CASSLVPGQGNEQFF
CDR3nt: TGCGCCAGCAGCTTAGTCCCGGGACAGGGGAATGAGCAGTTCTTC

abundance: NA
v_gene: TRBV19
d_gene: TRBD1
j_gene: TRBJ1-2
CDR3aa: CASSIDGQGRYGYTF
CDR3nt: TGTGCCAGTAGTATAGACGGACAGGGGAGGTATGGCTACACCTTC

abundance: NA
v_gene: TRBV3-1/TRBV3-2
d_gene: NA
j_gene: TRBJ2-7
CDR3aa: CASSQGGIYEQYF
CDR3nt: TGTGCCAGCAGCCAGGGGGGAATCTACGAGCAGTACTTC

abundance: few
v_gene: TRBV6-5
d_gene: TRBD1
j_gene: TRBJ1-1
CDR3aa: CASRRGTDSEAFF
CDR3nt: TGTGCCAGCAGACGCGGGACAGACAGTGAAGCTTTCTTT

abundance: once
v_gene: TRBV19
d_gene: TRBD2
j_gene: TRBJ2-7
CDR3aa: CASSTSGGSSTYEQYF
CDR3nt: TGTGCCAGTAGTACCTCCGGCGGGAGCTCGACCTACGAGCAGTACTTC